Reported below is one T cell receptor (beta chain). What it recognizes is unknown. The sample holds other DNA sequences that translate to the same CDR3. This record belongs to a study of shared clonotypes between healthy human individuals. The CDR3 loop spans 14 amino acids. V was pared by 0 bases and J by 1 base, with 5 bases between. From germline, CDR1 is SGHRS and CDR2 YFSETQ. Sequenced by immunoSEQ multiplex PCR; TCRdb stores in-frame clones only, minus some. The sample consists of about 980,000 clones, approximately 76% of them appearing once. Study-wide findings and caveats: Memory subsets generally showed lower estimated richness than naive subsets.

Sample: memory CD4+ T cells sorted from blood. Specified subset: CD45RA-negative fraction. The chain couples TRBV5-1 to TRBJ1-3; no firm D call. The clonotype comes from a man younger than 30 in good health. CDR3 sequence reads: CASSLEGSGNTIYF. CDR3 nucleotides: TGCGCCAGCAGCTTGGAGGGTTCTGGAAACACCATATATTTT.